Presented here are 23 T cell receptor beta chains from one specimen sequenced in a study of T cell changes during pregnancy in multiple sclerosis. Here immunoSEQ multiplex PCR was the method, and the copy in TCRdb shows in-frame clones only, minus some. The sample carries approximately 62,000 clones, 93% recorded once. The specimen was CD8+ T cells from peripheral blood mononuclear cells, collected in the second trimester of pregnancy. These TCRs come from a female donor with multiple sclerosis, enrolled in a pregnancy study.

This sequence joins TRBV6-4 and TRBJ2-1, with 7 bases aligning to TRBD2. CDR3 length equals 14 residues. V lost 3 bases, J lost 7 bases, and 6 bases stayed unmatched. Per the germline V gene, CDR1 is MRHNA and CDR2 is SNTAGT. The CDR3 coding sequence is TGTGCCAGCAGTGAGGGCGGGGGAAGAAATGAGCAGTTCTTC. It is translated as CASSEGGGRNEQFF.

The chain is built from TRBV6-5 and TRBJ2-3; 7 bases are a match to TRBD1. With V trimmed by 8 bases and J by 5 bases, 10 bases remained unmatched. The CDR3 is 14 residues long. Germline assignment: CDR1 MNHEY and CDR2 SVGAGI. CDR3 in DNA: TGTGCCAGCGGGCGGCAGGGGGTTGGAGATACGCAGTATTTT. This translates into CASGRQGVGDTQYF.

This chain connects TRBV10-3 to TRBJ2-7, with D unresolved. The germline gives CDR1 ENHRY, CDR2 SYGVKD. Trimming shortened V by 3 bases and J by 5 bases, and 8 bases separated the two germline ends. This CDR3 has 12 amino acids. The CDR3 DNA reads as TGTGCCATCAGTGATCGAGTTGACGAGCAGTACTTC. Residues: CAISDRVDEQYF.

The genes are TRBV27 and TRBJ1-1; unclear D gene. V was trimmed by 5 bases and J by 1 base, leaving 8 bases between them. The germline gives CDR1 MNHEY, CDR2 SMNVEV (reference sequence). This CDR3 contains 13 residues. CDR3 in amino acids: CASSPRQNTEAFF. The CDR3 nucleotides are TGTGCCAGCAGTCCTCGACAGAACACTGAAGCTTTCTTT.

V and J are TRBV5-4 and TRBJ2-7; TRBD1 is a possible D gene (6 bases). Germline V gene sequence: CDR1 SGHNT, CDR2 YYREEE (reference sequence). V lost 0 bases and J lost 2, with 12 bases in between. The CDR3 has 15 residues. In DNA, the CDR3 is TGTGCCAGCAGCTTGGGGGGGCTAACCCCCTACGAGCAGTACTTC. It encodes CASSLGGLTPYEQYF. Looking up the rest from reference TRBV5-4 and TRBJ2-7 gives the full variable domain: ETGVTQSPTHLIKTRGQQVTLRCSSQSGHNTVSWYQQALGQGPQFIFQYYREEENGRGNFPPRFSGLQFPNYSSELNVNALELDDSALYLCASSLGGLTPYEQYFGPGTRLTVT.

This chain joins TRBV19 and TRBJ2-7, with 11 bases aligning to TRBD2. Germline values: CDR1 LNHDA, CDR2 SQIVND (reference sequence). V was pared by 5 bases and J by 6 bases, with 3 bases of the junction left unmatched. This CDR3 spans 13 amino acids. The CDR3 reads CASSPLAGGEQYF. In DNA, the CDR3 is TGTGCCAGTAGTCCCCTAGCGGGGGGCGAGCAGTACTTC. Complete variable domain (other parts from reference TRBV19 and TRBJ2-7): DGGITQSPKYLFRKEGQNVTLSCEQNLNHDAMYWYRQDPGQGLRLIYYSQIVNDFQKGDIAEGYSVSREKKESFPLTVTSAQKNPTAFYLCASSPLAGGEQYFGPGTRLTVT.

The CDR3 protein is CASSDSHSFSYEQYF. In DNA form, the CDR3 reads TGTGCCAGCAGTGACTCACATTCCTTCTCCTACGAGCAGTACTTC. The rearrangement uses TRBV6-4 and TRBJ2-7; no definite D call. The CDR3 consists of 15 residues. Germline V gene sequence: CDR1 MRHNA, CDR2 SNTAGT. The V gene lost 0 bases and the J gene lost 0 bases, with 9 bases spanning the gap.

The chain links TRBV6-5 to TRBJ2-7, with TRBD1 matching over 8 bases. Germline V gene sequence: CDR1 MNHEY, CDR2 SVGAGI. The V segment lost 4 bases and the J segment 7 bases; nucleotides outside the gene matches: 9. The CDR3 spans 14 residues. The CDR3, as DNA: TGTGCCAGCAGTTCCCCCGACAGGGGTCGGGAGCAGTACTTC. This codes for CASSSPDRGREQYF.

A remark on this clone: A read error may produce the germline difference seen at one junction end. V usage is TRBV2 and J usage is TRBJ1-1; no firm D call. This CDR3 spans 14 amino acids. Germline lookup yields CDR1 SNHLY and CDR2 FYNNEI. The DNA for the CDR3 is TGTGCCAGCAGCGAAGCGAACTCATACACTGAAGCTTTCTTT. This translates into CASSEANSYTEAFF.

The chain links TRBV15 to TRBJ2-4; 9 bases line up with TRBD2. Germline assignment: CDR1 LNHNV and CDR2 YYDKDF (reference sequence). The CDR3 consists of 16 residues. With 1 base clipped from V and 3 bases from J, the junction kept 4 bases outside the gene matches. The CDR3 sequence: CATSRAAGGVKNIQYF. CDR3 nucleotides: TGTGCCACCAGCAGAGCGGCGGGAGGGGTCAAAAACATTCAGTACTTC.

The chain uses TRBV19 and TRBJ1-1; D is undetermined. The CDR3 consists of 15 residues. Trimming removed 5 bases at V and 0 bases at J, with 13 bases between. Germline V lookup: CDR1 LNHDA, CDR2 SQIVND (reference sequence). This chain's CDR3 is CASSSPGTMNTEAFF. The DNA for the CDR3 is TGTGCCAGTAGTTCCCCAGGTACCATGAACACTGAAGCTTTCTTT.

The rearrangement joins TRBV6-6 to TRBJ2-1, with 9 bases fitting TRBD2. Per germline, CDR1 MNHNY and CDR2 SVGAGI (reference sequence). This CDR3 is 13 amino acids long. The ends lost 6 bases at V and 13 bases at J; junction bases unmatched: 10. CDR3 DNA: TGTGCCAGCAGGGGAGAGACTAGCGGTCTTCAGTTCTTC. Translating gives CASRGETSGLQFF.

The gene calls are TRBV27 and TRBJ2-5; the match to TRBD1 covers 12 bases. Germline V gene sequence: CDR1 MNHEY, CDR2 SMNVEV (reference sequence). CDR3 size: 17 residues. The V gene end was trimmed by 2 bases and the J gene end by 3 bases; junction bases not matched to a gene: 7. CDR3 coding DNA: TGTGCCAGCAGTTTAAGGGACAGGGGGCGCCCGGAAGAGACCCAGTACTTC. Protein product: CASSLRDRGRPEETQYF.

The V call is TRBV7-9, the J call TRBJ2-1; 15 nucleotides line up with TRBD2. CDR1 is SEHNR and CDR2 is FQNEAQ in the germline V gene (reference sequence). The ends lost 5 bases at V and 7 bases at J; junction bases unmatched: 12. The CDR3 is made up of 18 amino acids. The CDR3: CASSTTGTSGGLGNEQFF. For the CDR3, the DNA is TGTGCCAGCAGCACTACTGGGACTAGCGGGGGGTTAGGTAATGAGCAGTTCTTC. The whole variable domain, filled in from reference TRBV7-9 and TRBJ2-1, reads DTGVSQNPRHKITKRGQNVTFRCDPISEHNRLYWYRQTLGQGPEFLTYFQNEAQLEKSRLLSDRFSAERPKGSFSTLEIQRTEQGDSAMYLCASSTTGTSGGLGNEQFFGPGTRLTVL.

This clone was seen just once. The chain employs TRBV28 and TRBJ2-3, with a possible D match to TRBD2 (5 bases). Germline CDR1 MDHEN, CDR2 SYDVKM. This CDR3 is built from 14 residues. V was trimmed by 5 bases and J by 4 bases, leaving 13 bases between them. CDR3 sequence: CASSATSLSDTQYF. DNA for the CDR3: TGTGCCAGCAGTGCCACTAGTCTTTCAGATACGCAGTATTTT.

On this clone itself: The junction departs from the called germline gene at one end, perhaps through a read error. The chain links TRBV13 to TRBJ2-1, with D perhaps TRBD2 (5 bases). The CDR3 contains 16 residues. Germline CDR1 reads PRHDT; CDR2 reads FYEKMQ (reference sequence). As DNA, the CDR3 is TGTGCCAGCAGCTTAGCCCTTGCTAGCTCCTACAATAAGCAGTTCTTC. This sequence encodes CASSLALASSYNKQFF.

This clone appeared a single time. V is TRBV5-1 and J is TRBJ2-1; tentatively, D is TRBD1 (6 bases). With 5 bases removed from V and 0 bases from J, the gap between germline ends came to 15 bases. The CDR3 loop spans 16 amino acids. Germline CDR1 reads SGHRS; CDR2 reads YFSETQ. The CDR3 region has the DNA TGCGCCAGCAGACCCGGACAGACGGGCTCCTACAATGAGCAGTTCTTC. Its translation is CASRPGQTGSYNEQFF.

The V and J genes are TRBV7-6 and TRBJ1-1; 7 bases are shared with TRBD1. Trimming at V came to 1 base and at J to 1 base, leaving 6 bases not matched to a gene. Germline CDR1 reads SGHVS; CDR2 reads FNYEAQ. CDR3 length: 16 residues. Written as DNA, the CDR3 is TGTGCCAGCAGCTTAGGGGCAGGGGGGCCGAACACTGAAGCTTTCTTT. It codes for CASSLGAGGPNTEAFF.

This sequence joins TRBV27 and TRBJ2-5, with D possibly being TRBD2 (6 bases). The germline V and J ends were trimmed by 6 bases and 5 bases, with 19 bases remaining between them. This CDR3 spans 15 amino acids. The V gene's germline CDR1 is MNHEY and CDR2 SMNVEV (reference sequence). The CDR3 DNA reads TGTGCCAGCAGGGGAGGACAAGGGGCGCGTGAGACCCAGTACTTC. This codes for CASRGGQGARETQYF.

The chain joins TRBV28 to TRBJ2-1; D is perhaps TRBD2 (6 bases). The CDR3 spans 17 residues. Germline V CDR1 and CDR2: MDHEN, SYDVKM. The germline V and J ends were trimmed by 7 bases and 0 bases, with 19 bases remaining between them. The DNA of the CDR3 is TGTGCCAGCAAATCGTACTCGGGAGCGAGCTCCTACAATGAGCAGTTCTTC. Protein sequence: CASKSYSGASSYNEQFF.

The CDR3 nucleotides read TGTGCCAGCAGCTCTCCCCCGGTCGTGTCTGAAAAACTGTTTTTT. Translation: CASSSPPVVSEKLFF. The chain links TRBV7-9 to TRBJ1-4, with D hard to call. Deletions cut 4 bases from V and 7 bases from J, with 16 bases between. The CDR3 covers 15 residues. The germline CDR1 and CDR2 sequences are SEHNR and FQNEAQ (reference sequence). The full variable domain, completed using reference TRBV7-9 and TRBJ1-4, is DTGVSQNPRHKITKRGQNVTFRCDPISEHNRLYWYRQTLGQGPEFLTYFQNEAQLEKSRLLSDRFSAERPKGSFSTLEIQRTEQGDSAMYLCASSSPPVVSEKLFFGSGTQLSVL.

The chain couples TRBV4-2 to TRBJ2-1; 11 nucleotides match TRBD2. Looked up from germline, CDR1 is LGHNA and CDR2 is YNFKEQ. This CDR3 region has 16 residues. V shed 4 bases, J shed 7 bases, and the junction held 9 bases outside the gene matches. CDR3 in DNA: TGTGCCAGCAGCCCCAGCCTAGCGGGGGGACTAAATGAGCAGTTCTTC. This encodes CASSPSLAGGLNEQFF.

As regards this clone: No DNA is shown, since the ends of the CDR3 on it are uncertain; the CDR3 is the one TCRdb lists. The chain carries TRBV27 and TRBJ2-6; the tabulated D call, TRBD2, remains unverified against the DNA. Including both end residues, the CDR3 is 21 amino acids long. CDR1 is MNHEY and CDR2 is SMNVEV in the germline V gene (reference sequence). The CDR3 sequence is CASSTSSHQAGGPSGANVLTF.